The TCR beta chain under discussion was sequenced for a study of blood T cell repertoires in COVID-19. Here immunoSEQ multiplex PCR was the method, and the copy in TCRdb shows in-frame clones only, minus some. This table holds 250,000 to 350,000 clones, about 80% found once. Germline V lookup: CDR1 SGDLS, CDR2 YYNGEE. Trimming took off 2 bases at V and 1 base at J, with 10 bases between the two ends. This CDR3 has 15 amino acids. J is TRBJ2-1 and V is TRBV9; a weak D match, TRBD2 (6 bases). This clonotype was obtained from a person aged 70 to 85 with COVID-19, enrolled during active disease. The specimen sequenced was peripheral blood. The CDR3 sequence: CASSVGGISYNEQFF. The CDR3, as DNA: TGTGCCAGCAGCGTCGGCGGGATATCCTACAATGAGCAGTTCTTC.